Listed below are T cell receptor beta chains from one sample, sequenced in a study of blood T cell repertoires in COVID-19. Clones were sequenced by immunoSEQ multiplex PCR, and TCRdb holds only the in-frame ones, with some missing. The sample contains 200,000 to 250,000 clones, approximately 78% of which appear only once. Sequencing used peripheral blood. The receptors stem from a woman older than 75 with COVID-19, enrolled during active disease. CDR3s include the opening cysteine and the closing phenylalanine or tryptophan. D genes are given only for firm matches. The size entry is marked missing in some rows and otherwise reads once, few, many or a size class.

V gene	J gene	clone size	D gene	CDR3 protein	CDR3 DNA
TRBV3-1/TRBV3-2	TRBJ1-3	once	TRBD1	CASSPGTDGNTIYF	TGTGCCAGCAGCCCGGGGACAGACGGAAACACCATATATTTT
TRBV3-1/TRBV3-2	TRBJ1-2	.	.	CASSHQQGYYGYTF	TGTGCCAGCAGCCATCAACAGGGATACTATGGCTACACCTTC
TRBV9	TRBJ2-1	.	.	CASSPGVFGNEQFF	TGTGCCAGCAGCCCTGGAGTTTTCGGGAATGAGCAGTTCTTC
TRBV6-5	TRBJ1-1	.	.	CASREDTRSEAFF	TGTGCCAGCAGGGAGGATACACGGAGTGAAGCTTTCTTT
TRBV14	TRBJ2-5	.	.	CASSLFVTETQYF	TGTGCCAGCAGCCTTTTCGTAACTGAGACCCAGTACTTC
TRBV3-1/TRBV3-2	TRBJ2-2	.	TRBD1	CASYDRDNTGELFF	TGTGCCAGCTACGACAGGGACAACACCGGGGAGCTGTTTTTT
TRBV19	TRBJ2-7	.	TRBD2	CASKAGGTTEQYF	TGTGCCAGTAAGGCGGGGGGTACTACCGAGCAGTACTTC
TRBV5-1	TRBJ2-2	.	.	CASSSGLNTGELFF	TGCGCCAGCAGCTCAGGACTCAACACCGGGGAGCTGTTTTTT
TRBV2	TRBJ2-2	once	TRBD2	CASRGLAGVGELFF	TGTGCCAGCAGAGGACTAGCGGGGGTCGGGGAGCTGTTTTTT
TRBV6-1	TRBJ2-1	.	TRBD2	CASTLSGSGNNEQFF	TGTGCCAGCACCCTTAGCGGGAGCGGAAACAATGAGCAGTTCTTC
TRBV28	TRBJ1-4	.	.	CASRSAGAGKLFF	TGTGCCAGCAGATCGGCGGGGGCCGGAAAACTGTTTTTT
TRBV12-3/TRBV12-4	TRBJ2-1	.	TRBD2	CASSLGLAALF	TGTGCCAGCAGTTTAGGGCTAGCGGCCCTCTTC
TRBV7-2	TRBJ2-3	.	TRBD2	CASSLSGITDTQYF	TGTGCCAGCAGCTTAAGCGGGATCACAGATACGCAGTATTTT
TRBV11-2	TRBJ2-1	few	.	CASSLGQGWFF	TGTGCCAGCAGCTTAGGGCAGGGGTGGTTCTTC
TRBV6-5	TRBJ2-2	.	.	CASKEGANTGELFF	TGTGCCAGCAAGGAAGGGGCGAACACCGGGGAGCTGTTTTTT
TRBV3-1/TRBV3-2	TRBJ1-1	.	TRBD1	CASSQGQGNTEAFF	TGTGCCAGCAGCCAAGGACAGGGAAACACTGAAGCTTTCTTT